The entry below gives a single T cell receptor beta chain sequence along with its context. These data are taken from a study of technical replicates of blood from several donors. Clones were sequenced by immunoSEQ multiplex PCR, and TCRdb holds only the in-frame ones, with some missing. The sample carries about 60,000 clones, around 87% recorded once. CDR3 length equals 14 residues. CDR1 is MNHNY and CDR2 is SVGAGI in the germline V gene (reference sequence). V was trimmed by 5 bases and J by 4 bases, leaving 15 bases between them. The origin of this receptor is a human donor in good health. Some clones in this sample may be carry-over from other donors' samples. The chain has TRBV6-6 and TRBJ2-7; D gene unclear. What was sequenced was PBMCs. CDR3 bases: TGTGCCAGCAGTCTACAGCCTCTGCTTTACGAGCAGTACTTC. This codes for CASSLQPLLYEQYF.